Described below is a single T cell receptor (beta chain) sequence and its context. V was cut by 4 bases and J by 9 bases, with 16 bases left in between. CDR1 is SQVTM, CDR2 ANQGSEA, per germline. This CDR3 region has 13 residues. Sequencing used immunoSEQ multiplex PCR; TCRdb keeps in-frame clones, though not all of them. The sample has about 70,000 clones; 90% to 95% are singletons. This sample was included in a study of technical replicates of blood from a few donors. V gene TRBV29-1 combines with J gene TRBJ2-4; D call uncertain. The sequence derives from a human donor in good health. Some clones in this sample may be carry-over from other donors' samples. Sequencing input: PBMCs. CDR3: CSVVGLTDPIQYF. As DNA, the CDR3 is TGCAGCGTTGTTGGCCTTACCGATCCCATTCAGTACTTC.